Listed below are T cell receptor beta chains from one sample, sequenced in a study of T-cell memory formation after mild COVID-19. TCRdb fed the 5' RACE reads into MiXCR, producing one record per CDR3 protein. The repertoire holds around 150,000 distinct CDR3 sequences, with around a third as singletons. The sequenced sample consisted of PBMCs or a T cell subset sorted from them (not recorded which). The receptors here all came from an adult woman who had mild COVID-19 (a few samples of this study predate the infection). Cell type and time point are not known. The CDR3 runs from the conserved cysteine through the conserved F or W. A D gene is named only where the DNA matches it firmly. Clone size is stated in some rows and not others, as once, few, many or a class when expanded.

clone_size,d_call,j_call,v_call,cdr3_nt,cdr3_aa
few,.,TRBJ1-1,TRBV12-3/TRBV12-4,TGTGCCAGCAGCACCGGGACGAGGAACACTGAAGCTTTCTTT,CASSTGTRNTEAFF
once,.,TRBJ2-7,TRBV7-7,TGTGCCAGCAGCTCCTCCCCCCGGGGAGAGCAGTACTTC,CASSSSPRGEQYF
.,TRBD2,TRBJ2-3,TRBV7-2,TGTGCCAGCAGCTTAGAACCTAGCGGGGGAGGGAATACGCAGTATTTT,CASSLEPSGGGNTQYF
few,.,TRBJ2-3,TRBV5-1,TGCGCCAGCAGCTTCGAGGGGCTGAGCACAGATACGCAGTATTTT,CASSFEGLSTDTQYF
many,.,TRBJ2-1,TRBV7-6,TGTGCCAGCAGCTTATTGATACATGAGCAGTTCTTC,CASSLLIHEQFF
few,.,TRBJ2-3,TRBV4-1,TGCGCCAGCAGCCAGGACCCCGAAGGCACAGATACGCAGTATTTT,CASSQDPEGTDTQYF
few,.,TRBJ2-1,TRBV14,TGTGCCAGCAGCCGAAGTCTTAGTTCTTGGTATGAGCAGTTCTTC,CASSRSLSSWYEQFF
.,.,TRBJ1-2,TRBV11-3,TGTGCCAGCAGCTTAACTTCGGGGAACTATGGCTACACCTTC,CASSLTSGNYGYTF
.,.,TRBJ1-5,TRBV20-1,TGCAGTGGCCTACACAGGGTGGATCAGCCCCAGCATTTT,CSGLHRVDQPQHF
.,TRBD1,TRBJ1-5,TRBV27,TGTGCCAGCAGTCCCGGGACAGGCCTTAGCAATCAGCCCCAGCATTTT,CASSPGTGLSNQPQHF
.,.,TRBJ2-2,TRBV7-9,TGTGCCAGCAGCCTCCTACCGGGTTCCGGGGAGCTGTTTTTT,CASSLLPGSGELFF
.,.,TRBJ1-1,TRBV7-2,TGTGCCAGCAGCTTAGGGCAGATCAACACTGAAGCTTTCTTT,CASSLGQINTEAFF
.,.,TRBJ2-7,TRBV21-1,TGTGCCAGCAGCAAAGGACGGTTAGGGACAGGGGCCTACGAGCAGTACTTC,CASSKGRLGTGAYEQYF
.,.,TRBJ2-7,TRBV13,TGTGCCAGCAGCTTAGGGGGGGTAGGGTCCCACGAGCAGTACTTC,CASSLGGVGSHEQYF
.,TRBD1,TRBJ1-5,TRBV2,TGTGCCAGCAGGGTCGGGGCAGGGGGAAATCAGCCCCAGCATTTT,CASRVGAGGNQPQHF